Presented here are 10 T cell receptor beta chains from one specimen sequenced in a study of long-term antiretroviral therapy in people with HIV. Runs used v3.0 of the immunoSEQ assay and were done at survey level. Profiling relied on immunoSEQ multiplex PCR, and the TCRdb table lists in-frame clones only, not all of them. The sample has 17,000 or so clones, around 80% seen once. This material consisted of unsorted PBMCs, taken 0.3 years before starting antiretroviral therapy. These receptors all stem from a man aged 50-60 years with HIV.

The J gene is TRBJ2-5, the V gene TRBV9; D unresolved. From germline, CDR1 is SGDLS and CDR2 YYNGEE. The CDR3 extends over 14 amino acids. The ends were cut back, 0 bases at V and 5 bases at J, with 11 bases in the middle. The CDR3 here is CASSVAGDLETQYF. The CDR3 coding sequence is TGTGCCAGCAGCGTAGCTGGGGATCTGGAGACCCAGTACTTC. The entire variable domain, with the rest obtained from reference TRBV9 and TRBJ2-5, is as follows: DSGVTQTPKHLITATGQRVTLRCSPRSGDLSVYWYQQSLDQGLQFLIQYYNGEERAKGNILERFSAQQFPDLHSELNLSSLELGDSALYFCASSVAGDLETQYFGPGTRLLVL.

The CDR3 DNA reads TGTGCCAGCAGCCAAGGTTATAGCGGGAGTTACGAGCAGTACTTC. Translated: CASSQGYSGSYEQYF. This chain uses TRBV4-2 with TRBJ2-7; 9 bases match TRBD2. Per germline, CDR1 LGHNA and CDR2 YNFKEQ. The CDR3 totals 15 residues. Unmatched junction bases numbered 5, after V lost 1 base and J lost 4 bases.

Comments on this clone: The junction shows a germline mismatch at one end, possibly a read error. The rearrangement joins TRBV5-5 to TRBJ2-6, with D hard to call. This CDR3 comprises 17 residues. CDR1 and CDR2 from the germline V gene are SGHKS and YYEKEE (reference sequence). For the CDR3, the DNA is TGTGCCAGCATTGCGATTTCTCGCACAAAGTCGGGCCAACGTCCTGACTTC. It codes for CASIAISRTKSGQRPDF.

The chain recombines TRBV18 with TRBJ1-1; D is perhaps TRBD1 (5 bases). Trimming stripped 4 bases from V and 5 bases from J, with 11 bases between. This CDR3 has 13 residues. Germline CDR1 and CDR2: KGHSH and LQKENI. Here the CDR3 reads CASSLPGGTEAFF. The CDR3 nucleotides read TGTGCCAGCTCACTCCCGGGGGGTACTGAAGCTTTCTTT.

This clone was detected once. V usage is TRBV7-2 and J usage is TRBJ2-7, with 9 nucleotides matching TRBD1. Germline V gives CDR1 SGHTA, CDR2 FQGNSA. V was pared by 3 bases and J by 3 bases, with 6 bases of the junction left unmatched. CDR3 size: 15 residues. CDR3 in DNA: TGTGCCAGCAGCTTGACAGGGGGACAGGACTACGAGCAGTACTTC. Translating gives CASSLTGGQDYEQYF. The variable domain in full, with the rest retrieved from reference TRBV7-2 and TRBJ2-7, is GAGVSQSPSNKVTEKGKDVELRCDPISGHTALYWYRQSLGQGLEFLIYFQGNSAPDKSGLPSDRFSAERTGGSVSTLTIQRTQQEDSAVYLCASSLTGGQDYEQYFGPGTRLTVT.

The chain joins TRBV6-5 to TRBJ1-5, with 11 bases aligning to TRBD1. There are 15 residues in the CDR3. V lost 5 bases and J lost 6; bases outside the gene matches: 6. Germline CDR1 reads MNHEY; CDR2 reads SVGAGI. CDR3 loop: CASSQGQGVGQPQHF. CDR3 nucleotides: TGTGCCAGCAGTCAGGGACAGGGGGTCGGTCAGCCCCAGCATTTT.

The J gene is TRBJ2-7, the V gene TRBV6-5, with 11 bases fitting TRBD1. Germline values: CDR1 MNHEY, CDR2 SVGAGI. The trim removed 4 bases at V and 3 bases at J, leaving 5 bases unmatched. The CDR3 is 15 amino acids. DNA for the CDR3: TGTGCCAGCAGTTTCCGGGACAGGGGGGACTACGAGCAGTACTTC. It yields the protein CASSFRDRGDYEQYF.

This clone appeared a few times. The chain combines TRBV5-4 with TRBJ1-4; D is uncertain. V lost 2 bases and J lost 8, with 13 bases in between. Germline V gives CDR1 SGHNT, CDR2 YYREEE (reference sequence). This CDR3 contains 14 residues. The CDR3, as DNA: TGTGCCAGCAGCTTAGGGAGGGATGGGGAAAAACTGTTTTTT. Translated: CASSLGRDGEKLFF.

This clone has only a few counts. The V call is TRBV6-4, the J call TRBJ2-1; maybe TRBD2 (5 bases). Germline values: CDR1 MRHNA, CDR2 SNTAGT. The CDR3 length is 16 residues. V lost 3 bases and J lost 8, with 20 bases in between. The chain's CDR3 is CASSERAGVPSDEQFF. The CDR3 region has the DNA TGTGCCAGCAGTGAACGGGCGGGTGTCCCCTCGGATGAGCAGTTCTTC.

This clone was detected only once. The V gene is TRBV28, the J gene TRBJ2-5, with TRBD2 matching over 14 bases. Germline CDR1 is MDHEN and CDR2 is SYDVKM. The CDR3 has 16 residues. V gave up 4 bases and J gave up 4 bases; unmatched junction bases: 5. Here the CDR3 reads CASSSGLAGGIETQYF. The CDR3 nucleotides read TGTGCCAGCAGTTCCGGACTAGCGGGAGGTATAGAGACCCAGTACTTC.